The entry that follows covers one T cell receptor beta chain sequence. What it binds is unknown. This specimen belongs to a study of cytomegalovirus exposure and HLA in healthy donors. Overall study results and limits: For most TCR beta V segments, an earlier analysis put the productive rate at about 90% or about 30% of the time.

In the PCR, 60 Vbeta and 13 Jbeta primers were used. Authors' processing steps: Later analysis identified roughly 84 million unique TCR beta chains, approximately 10 million shared. Libraries were prepared by immunoSEQ multiplex PCR; TCRdb keeps only in-frame clonotypes and omits some of them. V, J and clone size are those of that table, while D and trimming were read from the DNA. The sample has fewer than 200,000 clones, roughly four fifths seen once. Germline assignment: CDR1 SQVTM and CDR2 ANQGSEA. V was pared by 7 bases and J by 10 bases, with 16 bases between. This CDR3 is built from 11 residues.

Sequenced sample: PBMCs. The TCR was taken from a man in his fifties in good health and CMV-seropositive. The chain recombines TRBV29-1 with TRBJ1-1; D is unclear. The CDR3 loop reads CSGDAASGAFF. The CDR3, as DNA: TGCAGCGGAGACGCCGCTTCGGGAGCTTTCTTT.